This T cell receptor (beta chain) was identified in a study of Ad26.COV2.S vaccination and SARS-CoV-2 variants. Study-wide results and limits: Researchers cautioned that TCR breadth and depth analyses may have underestimated total T cell responses. After vaccination, reports described spike-specific CD8+ and CD4+ T cell responses as showing substantial breadth.

Comments on this clone: As yet, its antigen is unknown.

The sample's treatment: roughly 18 received Ad26.COV2.S at low or high dose, single or two shots; roughly 5 received placebo; per-sample allocation not given. Sampling was done on day 63 after the first vaccine or placebo injection. An adult donor aged 18-55 years was enrolled in Boston. The repertoire was sequenced with immunoSEQ multiplex PCR; TCRdb's copy has only in-frame clones and lacks some. Of about 350,000 clones in the sample, roughly nine tenths are singletons; the top ten hold 6.4%. Germline CDR1 and CDR2: LGHNA and YSLEER. V was pared by 4 bases and J by 7 bases, with 5 bases of the junction left unmatched. The CDR3 contains 14 residues.

The rearrangement links TRBV4-3 to TRBJ1-5; the match to TRBD1 covers 9 bases. The sequencing here drew on peripheral blood, taken in a trial of Ad26.COV2.S vaccine versus placebo. This receptor was obtained from a person between 18 and 59 years old who received the Ad26.COV2.S COVID-19 vaccine or a placebo. The CDR3 spells CASSRDRGNQPQHF. The CDR3 bases are TGCGCCAGCAGCCGCGACAGGGGGAACCAGCCCCAGCATTTT.